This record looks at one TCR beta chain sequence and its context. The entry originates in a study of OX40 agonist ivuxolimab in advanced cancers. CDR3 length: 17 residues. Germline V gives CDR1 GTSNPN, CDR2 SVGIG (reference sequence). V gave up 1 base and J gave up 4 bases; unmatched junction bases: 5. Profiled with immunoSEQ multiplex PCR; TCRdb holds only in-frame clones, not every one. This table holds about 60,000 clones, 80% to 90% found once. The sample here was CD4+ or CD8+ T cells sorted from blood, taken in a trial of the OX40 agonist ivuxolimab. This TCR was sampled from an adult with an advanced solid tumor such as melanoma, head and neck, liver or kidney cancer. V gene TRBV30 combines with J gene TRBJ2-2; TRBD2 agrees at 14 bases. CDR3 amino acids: CAWSAGTSGSVTGELFF. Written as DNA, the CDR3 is TGTGCCTGGAGTGCCGGGACTAGCGGGAGTGTCACCGGGGAGCTGTTTTTT.